The TCR beta chain described here comes from a study of T cell responses to AZD1222 COVID-19 vaccine. Method: immunoSEQ multiplex PCR; TCRdb's copy keeps in-frame clones and lacks some. The sample yields about 110,000 clones, approximately 90% seen once. Concerning this clone: Its target is not known.

Study results and caveats: Of the AZD1222 recipients, only five to seven were seropositive at baseline.

The sequence derives from an adult in good health. The source was peripheral blood, collected on day 0 of AZD1222 vaccination.

The CDR3 protein is CAISGATAGNTIYF. As DNA, the CDR3 is TGTGCCATCAGTGGGGCGACGGCTGGAAACACCATATATTTT. V is TRBV10-3 and J is TRBJ1-3, with unresolved D. CDR3 length equals 14 residues. Germline assignment: CDR1 ENHRY and CDR2 SYGVKD. Trimming removed 4 bases at V and 2 bases at J, with 9 bases between.